There are many counts of the clone carrying this T cell receptor beta chain. The antigen is not known. TCR beta CDR3 sequences were amplified from RNA transcripts. The primer set for the first-round RT-PCR of the TCR CDR3 was HTBI. TCRdb redid the calling of the multiplex PCR reads with MiXCR, one entry per CDR3 protein. The sample includes a few hundred thousand distinct CDR3 sequences, more than 15% seen only once; the top ten take around 7.5%. This specimen comes from a study of T cells in Graves' hyperthyroidism and ophthalmopathy. Study conclusions and caveats: Among clonotypes expanded in thyroid above 0.001, most were also found in blood.

Patients aged 18 to 65 had newly diagnosed hyperthyroidism lasting under 2 months. The V and J ends lost 1 base and 7 bases, in that order; junction bases with no gene match: 7. CDR1 is SQVTM and CDR2 is ANQGSEA in the germline V gene. CDR3 length: 13 amino acids. Source material: blood. The receptor's source is a woman aged 25 to 39 with Graves' hyperthyroidism. V is TRBV29-1 and J is TRBJ2-7, with 7 bases fitting TRBD2. CDR3 loop: CSVEGLGRGEQYF. CDR3 nucleotides: TGCAGCGTTGAAGGTTTGGGGAGGGGTGAGCAGTACTTC.